This is a list of T cell receptor beta chains from one sample in a study of radiotherapy plus CTLA-4 blockade in lung cancer. Only in-frame clones appear in the TCRdb table, and some are missing; sequencing was by immunoSEQ multiplex PCR. The table lists approximately 80,000 clones, roughly 70% of them singletons. This specimen was peripheral blood, taken from a patient treated with radiotherapy plus ipilimumab. These receptors were taken from a human donor with non-small cell lung cancer whose response to radiotherapy plus ipilimumab could not be evaluated. The CDR3 runs from the conserved cysteine through the conserved F or W. A D gene is named only where the DNA matches it firmly. Clone size is not always given. Where it is, it says once, few, many or a class for expanded clones.

TRBD1	NA	TRBV6-5	TRBJ1-5	TGTGCCAGCAGCCACAGGGGATATAGCAATCAGCCCCAGCATTTT	CASSHRGYSNQPQHF
TRBD1	NA	TRBV7-2	TRBJ1-1	TGTGCCAGCAGCCTTCAACAGGGGAGCACTGAAGCTTTCTTT	CASSLQQGSTEAFF
TRBD2	once	TRBV4-3	TRBJ2-5	TGCGCCAGCAGCCAAGATAGAAGCGGGGGGGCGTCGGAGACCCAGTACTTC	CASSQDRSGGASETQYF
NA	NA	TRBV19	TRBJ1-2	TGTGCCAGTAGGATGAACCGGGACCAGGGGCATTTGGGGTATGGCTACACCTTC	CASRMNRDQGHLGYGYTF
NA	NA	TRBV29-1	TRBJ1-2	TGCAGCGTTGACTCAGGGGAGACCTATGGCTACACCTTC	CSVDSGETYGYTF
NA	NA	TRBV7-9	TRBJ2-1	TGTGCCAGCAGCCCCTCCGCTAACAATGAGCAGTTCTTC	CASSPSANNEQFF
NA	few	TRBV6-6	TRBJ1-3	TGTGCCAGCGCGCCCAGGGGCGAAAACACCATATATTTT	CASAPRGENTIYF
TRBD1	NA	TRBV6-5	TRBJ1-1	TGTGCCAGCAGTTACGCTGAACAGGGGTATTTCACTGAAGCTTTCTTT	CASSYAEQGYFTEAFF
NA	NA	TRBV5-5	TRBJ2-3	TGTGCCAGCAGCTTGCCTAGCTCAGGTTTCGCAGATACGCAGTATTTT	CASSLPSSGFADTQYF
TRBD1	few	TRBV6-6	TRBJ1-1	TGTGCCAGCAGTTACTCCAGACAGGGACGGAGAGCTTTCTTT	CASSYSRQGRRAFF
TRBD1	NA	TRBV19	TRBJ1-1	TGTGCCAGTAGGGTAACAGGGGGATGGAACACTGAAGCTTTCTTT	CASRVTGGWNTEAFF
NA	NA	TRBV12-5	TRBJ1-6	TGTGCTAGTGGTTTGGAAACAAATTCACCCCTCCACTTT	CASGLETNSPLHF
TRBD2	NA	TRBV29-1	TRBJ2-2	TGCAGCGTTGAAGGGTGGGGGGGGACCGGGGAGCTGTTTTTT	CSVEGWGGTGELFF
NA	few	TRBV11-2	TRBJ2-7	TGTGCCAGCAGCTCACAGGGATTATCGAGCTACGAGCAGTACTTC	CASSSQGLSSYEQYF
NA	NA	TRBV6-6	TRBJ1-2	TGTGCCAGCAGCGGTCCCGGGAATAACTATGGCTACACCTTC	CASSGPGNNYGYTF
TRBD1	NA	TRBV5-1	TRBJ2-7	TGCGCCAGCAGCTCGACAGGGGGAGCAAACGAGCAGTACTTC	CASSSTGGANEQYF
NA	NA	TRBV5-1	TRBJ1-1	TGCGCCAGCAGCTCCCCGCCCGGGCCGGGGGGCACTGAAGCTTTCTTT	CASSSPPGPGGTEAFF
NA	NA	TRBV9	TRBJ2-2	TGTGCCAGCAGCGATAAATCCGGGGAGCTGTTTTTT	CASSDKSGELFF
TRBD2	NA	TRBV13	TRBJ2-2	TGTGCCAGCAGTACCGGGACTAGCAATACCGGGGAGCTGTTTTTT	CASSTGTSNTGELFF
NA	NA	TRBV28	TRBJ1-2	TGTGCCAGCAGTTTGAAGGGGAACTATGGCTACACCTTC	CASSLKGNYGYTF
NA	NA	TRBV5-1	TRBJ1-1	TGCGCCAGCAAAATAGGGGGTGAAGCTTTCTTT	CASKIGGEAFF
NA	few	TRBV6-4	TRBJ1-5	TGTGCCAGCAAAGAGAGGAATCAGCCCCAGCATTTT	CASKERNQPQHF
NA	NA	TRBV7-2	TRBJ1-3	TGTGCCAGCAGCTTCAGCAGACTCTCTGGAAACACCATATATTTT	CASSFSRLSGNTIYF
TRBD1	NA	TRBV19	TRBJ2-2	TGTGCCAGTAGTATAGACCTTTGGACAGGGGGATACACCGGGGAGCTGTTTTTT	CASSIDLWTGGYTGELFF
NA	NA	TRBV5-4	TRBJ1-5	TGTGCCAGCAGCTTGGACCCAGGGGACAATCAGCCCCAGCATTTT	CASSLDPGDNQPQHF
NA	NA	TRBV7-2	TRBJ1-1	TGTGCCAGCAGCTTCGCTAATCCGTCTGAAGCTTTCTTT	CASSFANPSEAFF
TRBD1	NA	TRBV5-6	TRBJ1-5	TGTGCCAGCAGCACAGGACAGGGGATCTATAGCAATCAGCCCCAGCATTTT	CASSTGQGIYSNQPQHF
NA	NA	TRBV5-1	TRBJ1-3	TGCGCCAGCAGCTTGGGAGAGGGCTGGGATGGAAACACCATATATTTT	CASSLGEGWDGNTIYF
TRBD1	NA	TRBV5-8	TRBJ2-7	TGTGCCAGCAGCTTGGATTATGGACAGGGTAGCTCCTACGAGCAGTACTTC	CASSLDYGQGSSYEQYF
NA	NA	TRBV2	TRBJ1-6	TGTGCCAGCAGGGGGGCCCCCGAAGCCAATTCACCCCTCCACTTT	CASRGAPEANSPLHF
NA	NA	TRBV6-1	TRBJ2-2	TGTGCCAGCAGTGTTGCGCAGCGGGCGCTGTTCAGGGAGCTGTTTTTT	CASSVAQRALFRELFF
TRBD2	NA	TRBV7-8	TRBJ2-4	TGTGCCAGCAGCCCGCTAGCGGGAGTTGATTATGGCATTCAGTACTTC	CASSPLAGVDYGIQYF
NA	NA	TRBV2	TRBJ1-2	TGTGCCAGCAGGACAGTTAAAGACCCTGGCTACACCTTC	CASRTVKDPGYTF
NA	NA	TRBV11-2	TRBJ1-1	TGTGCCAGCAGCTTAGGCATCGGTCTGAACACTGAAGCTTTCTTT	CASSLGIGLNTEAFF
NA	NA	TRBV2	TRBJ2-4	TGTGCCAGCGAGCCGGGACAAGTAGCCAAAAACATTCAGTACTTC	CASEPGQVAKNIQYF
NA	NA	TRBV13	TRBJ1-1	TGTGCCAGCAGCTTAGGCGGCAGGGGGAACACTGAAGCTTTCTTT	CASSLGGRGNTEAFF
NA	NA	TRBV4-3	TRBJ1-1	TGCGCCAGCAGCCAAGATGCCAGGGGCGGAACTTTCTTT	CASSQDARGGTFF
TRBD2	NA	TRBV5-4	TRBJ2-7	TGTGCCAGCAGCTTGGGTGGGACTAGCGGTTACGAGCAGTACTTC	CASSLGGTSGYEQYF
NA	NA	TRBV28	TRBJ1-6	TGTGCCAGCAGTTTTTCAGGGGATAATTCACCCCTCCACTTT	CASSFSGDNSPLHF
TRBD1	NA	TRBV27	TRBJ2-1	TGTGCCAGCAGTTTATGGCGGGACAGGTACAATGAGCAGTTCTTC	CASSLWRDRYNEQFF
TRBD2	NA	TRBV7-2	TRBJ2-7	TGTGCCAGCAGCTCGACGGGACTAGCGGGAGCCTTTACCTACGAGCAGTACTTC	CASSSTGLAGAFTYEQYF
TRBD2	NA	TRBV28	TRBJ2-1	TGTGCCAGCAGTCGGGGACTAGCGGGGGGAAGGGATGAGCAGTTCTTC	CASSRGLAGGRDEQFF
NA	few	TRBV7-6	TRBJ2-3	TGTGCCAGCAGCTTAGATAGAGATACGCAGTATTTT	CASSLDRDTQYF
NA	NA	TRBV15	TRBJ2-2	TGTGCCACCAGCAGAGATTTAGCCCTTGAAACCGGGGAGCTGTTTTTT	CATSRDLALETGELFF
NA	few	TRBV7-9	TRBJ2-1	TGTGCCAGCAGCTTAAACGAAGGGGGGCAGTTCTTC	CASSLNEGGQFF
TRBD2	NA	TRBV30	TRBJ2-3	TGTGCCTGGAGCCATAGCGGGGGGGCAGATACGCAGTATTTT	CAWSHSGGADTQYF
TRBD2	NA	TRBV9	TRBJ2-1	TGTGCCAGCAGCGTCGGGACTAGCGGGGCCAATGAGCAGTTCTTC	CASSVGTSGANEQFF
TRBD1	NA	TRBV10-2	TRBJ1-1	TGCGCCAGCAGAGGACAGGTCGGGTCTGAAGCTTTCTTT	CASRGQVGSEAFF
TRBD1	few	TRBV4-2	TRBJ1-1	TGTGCCAGCAGCTCTCCAGGGGGCTCGACTGAAGCTTTCTTT	CASSSPGGSTEAFF